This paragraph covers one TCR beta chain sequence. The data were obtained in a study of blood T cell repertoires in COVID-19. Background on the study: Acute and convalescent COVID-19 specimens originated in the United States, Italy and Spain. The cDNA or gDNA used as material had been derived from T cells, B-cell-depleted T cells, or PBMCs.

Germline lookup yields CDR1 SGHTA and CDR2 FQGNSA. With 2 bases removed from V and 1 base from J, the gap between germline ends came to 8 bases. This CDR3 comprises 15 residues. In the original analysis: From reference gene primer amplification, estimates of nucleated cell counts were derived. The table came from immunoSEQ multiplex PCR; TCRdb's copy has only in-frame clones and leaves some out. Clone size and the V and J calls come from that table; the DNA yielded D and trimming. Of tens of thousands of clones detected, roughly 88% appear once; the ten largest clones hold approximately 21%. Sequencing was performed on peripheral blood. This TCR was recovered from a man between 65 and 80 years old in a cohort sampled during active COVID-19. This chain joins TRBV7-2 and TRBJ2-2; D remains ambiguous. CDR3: CASSLNPVNTGELFF. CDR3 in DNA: TGTGCCAGCAGCTTAAATCCAGTGAACACCGGGGAGCTGTTTTTT.